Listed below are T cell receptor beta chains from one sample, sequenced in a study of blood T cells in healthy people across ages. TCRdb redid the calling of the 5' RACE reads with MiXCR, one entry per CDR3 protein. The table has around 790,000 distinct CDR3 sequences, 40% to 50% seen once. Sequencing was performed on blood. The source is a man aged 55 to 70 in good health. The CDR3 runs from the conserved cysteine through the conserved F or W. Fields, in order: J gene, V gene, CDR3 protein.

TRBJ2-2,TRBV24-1,CATSGGQGANTGELFF
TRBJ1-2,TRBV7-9,CASSSPQVGYGYTF
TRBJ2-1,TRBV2,CASSAQSRGDEQFF
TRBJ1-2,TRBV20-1,CSARDPGQGDYGYTF
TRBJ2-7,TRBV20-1,CSASPGTGHDEQYF
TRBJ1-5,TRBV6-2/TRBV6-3,CASSFGTGSNQPQHF
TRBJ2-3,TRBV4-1,CASSQRTSRESDTQYF
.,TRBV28,CASREQGAVYEQYF
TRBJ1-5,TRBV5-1,CASSLDGHLNQPKHF
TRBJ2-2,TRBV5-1,CASSLRGAVDTGELFF
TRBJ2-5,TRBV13,CASKRGGQETQYF
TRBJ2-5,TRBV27,CASKPGLAISETQYF
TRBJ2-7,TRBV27,CVVEGRAYEQYF
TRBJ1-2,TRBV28,CASSRRETVSNYGYTF
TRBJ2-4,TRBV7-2,CASSLGQQVNIQYF
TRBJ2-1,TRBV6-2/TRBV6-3,CASSGLAGYYEQFF
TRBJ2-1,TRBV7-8,CASSPPERRSNEQFF
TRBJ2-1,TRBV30,CAGHLAGEQFF
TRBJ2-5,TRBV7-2,CASSLARTTQETQYF
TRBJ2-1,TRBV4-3,CASSQETTQRGYNEQFF
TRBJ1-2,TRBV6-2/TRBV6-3,CASRPGQGLNYGYTF
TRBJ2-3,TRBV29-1,CSVGGLAGVTSRTDTQYF
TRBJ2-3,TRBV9,CASSVGASGGGDTQYF
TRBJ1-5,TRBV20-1,CSAAVAGPGQPQHF
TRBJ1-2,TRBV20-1,CSARKTGAEDYGYTF
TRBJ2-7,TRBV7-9,CASSPRTGSIYEQYF
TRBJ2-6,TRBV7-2,CASSFTSGAFSGANALTF
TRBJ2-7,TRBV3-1,CASSPPYREGREQYF
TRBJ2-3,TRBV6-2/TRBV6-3,CATYGDYTDTQYF
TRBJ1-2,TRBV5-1,CASSPSGTGGGYGYTF
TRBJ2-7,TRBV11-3,CASSVRDPYEQYF
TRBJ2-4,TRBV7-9,CASSPAGGFWYF
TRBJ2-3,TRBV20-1,CSARVGGARGDTQYF
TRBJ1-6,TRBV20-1,CSASPGSNSPLHF
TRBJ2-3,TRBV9,CASSPPEGTDTQYF
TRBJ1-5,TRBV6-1,CASSGGQANQPQHF
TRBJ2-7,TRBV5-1,CASSLAYGTGFYEQYF
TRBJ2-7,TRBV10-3,CAISRIAGDYEQYF
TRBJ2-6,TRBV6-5,CASKRTGSGANVLTF
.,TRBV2,CASSKLAAEQYF
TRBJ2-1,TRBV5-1,CASSLERRDRVSLEQFF
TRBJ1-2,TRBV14,CASSQDRGGGDTF
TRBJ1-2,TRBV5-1,CASSSGRTSNYGYTF
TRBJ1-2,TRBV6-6,CASSYSGGGANYGYTF
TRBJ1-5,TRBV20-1,CSASGQGINQPQHF
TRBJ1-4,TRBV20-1,CSAAKRDEKLFF
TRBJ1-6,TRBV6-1,CASSERRGNNSPLHF
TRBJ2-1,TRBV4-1,CASSQSSGNPYNEQFF
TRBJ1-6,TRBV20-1,CSAMGAASYNSPLHF